A selection of T cell receptor beta chains follows, all from one sample in a study of human CD8 memory T cell subsets. TCRdb processed the 5' RACE reads again and assigns one entry to each CDR3 protein, with no DNA. Its table records 2,500 to 3,500 distinct CDR3 sequences. The sequenced material came from CD8+ T cells from PBMCs. All receptors derive from a human donor in good health. Each CDR3 is given with its conserved first and last residue. The size entry is marked missing in some rows and otherwise reads once, few, many or a size class.

clone size	V gene	J gene	CDR3 protein
medium-sized	TRBV7-8	TRBJ2-3	CASSLDTLLDTQYF
medium-sized	TRBV20-1	TRBJ2-7	CSAQQSGTEFSYEQYF
NA	TRBV28	TRBJ2-7	CASSRQGTNYEQYF
NA	TRBV20-1	TRBJ2-2	CSARGPFDTGELFF
medium-sized	TRBV4-1	TRBJ1-2	CASSQGGRTSYGYTF
NA	TRBV11-2	TRBJ1-6	CASSLRTVWSPLHF
NA	TRBV7-9	TRBJ2-3	CASSLESYSTDTQYF
medium-sized	TRBV10-1	TRBJ1-3	CASSETGEDTGNTIYF
medium-sized	TRBV7-9	TRBJ2-7	CASSWTTSGKPYEQYF
NA	TRBV20-1	TRBJ2-1	CSARAVSSQVNEQFF
medium-sized	TRBV5-1	TRBJ2-7	CASSPDSYEQYF
medium-sized	TRBV20-1	TRBJ1-5	CSASIRQGNQPQHF
NA	TRBV7-9	TRBJ2-2	CASSRDMRELFF
NA	TRBV5-4	TRBJ2-7	CASSFGQGNEQYF
NA	TRBV20-1	TRBJ2-2	CSPNPGTINTGELFF
medium-sized	TRBV28	TRBJ2-3	CASSLDVAELTDTQYF
NA	TRBV7-9	TRBJ1-2	CASSFDSGYGYTF
NA	TRBV2	TRBJ2-2	CASRGTSGNPPGELFF
NA	TRBV11-3	TRBJ2-7	CASSSTYEQYF
NA	TRBV27	TRBJ2-7	CASSLRLATEYEQYF
medium-sized	TRBV2	TRBJ1-1	CASSPTVNTEAFF
NA	TRBV7-8	TRBJ2-5	CASSLPRTGETQETQYF
NA	TRBV7-3	TRBJ2-2	CASSFHTGELFF
NA	TRBV28	TRBJ2-3	CASSFSGRTDTQYF
NA	TRBV12-3/TRBV12-4	TRBJ2-3	CASSDIPSTDTQYF
NA	TRBV28	TRBJ2-5	CASSFLSGGEETQYF
NA	TRBV2	TRBJ2-3	CASRERGSADTQYF
NA	TRBV7-8	TRBJ2-2	CASSLELSGGTGELFF
medium-sized	TRBV4-2	TRBJ2-7	CASSQEGAAGPSYEQYF
medium-sized	TRBV9	TRBJ1-1	CASSSDLMNTEAFF
NA	TRBV4-3	TRBJ2-3	CASSQDRVGAPDTQYF